This TCR beta chain was captured by sequencing in a study of T cell responses to AZD1222 COVID-19 vaccine. Study results and caveats: Donors were largely white British and mainly female; clonal diversity was possibly underestimated.

With regard to this clone: The antigen remains unidentified.

Measured with immunoSEQ multiplex PCR; TCRdb has only the in-frame clones, and not every one. The sample yields 150,000 or so clones, 88% seen once. The CDR3 sequence is 12 residues long. Germline V CDR1 and CDR2: MDHEN, SYDVKM. V lost 7 bases to trimming and J lost 5 bases, with 9 bases between them. The clonotype comes from an adult in good health. This rearrangement joins TRBV28 to TRBJ1-5; D gene ambiguous. The sequencing here drew on peripheral blood, taken on day 0 of AZD1222 vaccination. The CDR3 bases are TGTGCCAGCAACCTGGGAGATCAGCCCCAGCATTTT. It encodes CASNLGDQPQHF.